This entry concerns a single T cell receptor (beta chain). Here immunoSEQ multiplex PCR was the method, and the copy in TCRdb shows in-frame clones only, minus some. Here the sample spans more than 200,000 clones, roughly 85% being singletons. V lost 3 bases to trimming and J lost 0 bases, with 14 bases between them. Germline lookup yields CDR1 MNHEY and CDR2 SVGAGI. The CDR3 has 16 residues. This specimen belongs to a study of blood T cell repertoires in COVID-19. The specimen sequenced was peripheral blood. This receptor was taken from a woman aged 70-85 years with active or convalescent COVID-19. This sequence joins TRBV6-5 and TRBJ1-1; possibly TRBD1 for D (6 bases). In nucleotides, the CDR3 is TGTGCCAGCAGTTATGCCCGGACAGCCTTGAACACTGAAGCTTTCTTT. It yields the protein CASSYARTALNTEAFF.